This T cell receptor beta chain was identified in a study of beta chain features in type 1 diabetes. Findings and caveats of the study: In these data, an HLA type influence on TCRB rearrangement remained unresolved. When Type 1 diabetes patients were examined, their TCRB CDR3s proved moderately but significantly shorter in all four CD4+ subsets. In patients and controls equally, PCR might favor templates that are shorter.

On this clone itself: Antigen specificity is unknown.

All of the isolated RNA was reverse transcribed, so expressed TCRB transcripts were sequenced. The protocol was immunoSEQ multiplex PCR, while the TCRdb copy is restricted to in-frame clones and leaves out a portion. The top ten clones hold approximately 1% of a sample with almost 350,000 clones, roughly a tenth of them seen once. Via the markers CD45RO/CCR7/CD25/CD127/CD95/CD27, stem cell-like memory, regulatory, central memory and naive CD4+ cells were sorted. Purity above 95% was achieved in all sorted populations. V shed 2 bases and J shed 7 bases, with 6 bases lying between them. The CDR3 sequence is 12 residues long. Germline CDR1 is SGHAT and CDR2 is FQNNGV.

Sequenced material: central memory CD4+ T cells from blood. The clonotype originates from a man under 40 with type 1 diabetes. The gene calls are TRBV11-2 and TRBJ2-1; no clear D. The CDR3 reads CASSLRANEQFF. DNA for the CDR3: TGTGCCAGCAGCTTACGGGCAAATGAGCAGTTCTTC.